These T cell receptor beta chains were read from a single sample in a study of brain T cells in children with intractable seizures. Generated by immunoSEQ multiplex PCR, the TCRdb table keeps only in-frame clones and is missing some. The table has hundreds of thousands of clones, about 93% seen once. The sequences come from peripheral blood, collected 4 to 5 months after surgery. All receptors derive from a boy in the first two years of life with tuberous sclerosis and intractable seizures. The CDR3 runs from the conserved cysteine through the conserved F or W. Each record gives: clone size, V gene, D gene, J gene, CDR3 DNA, CDR3 protein. D genes are given only for firm matches. Clone sizes are given selectively: once, few, many, or a class where the clone is expanded.

>.|TRBV7-9|.|TRBJ1-6
TGTGCCATCGAACCGCGGGACATCGACTCCTATAATTCACCCCTCCACTTT
CAIEPRDIDSYNSPLHF
>.|TRBV7-2|TRBD1|TRBJ1-2
TGTGCCAGCAGCTCTAACCGGGACAGCTATGGCTACACCTTC
CASSSNRDSYGYTF
>.|TRBV7-3|TRBD1|TRBJ2-7
TGTGCCAGCAGCTTAACGGGGACAGGGGGCTACGAGCAGTACTTC
CASSLTGTGGYEQYF
>.|TRBV7-6|.|TRBJ2-1
TGTGCCAGCAGCTTAGGCCGTCGAAAGTACAATGAGCAGTTCTTC
CASSLGRRKYNEQFF
>.|TRBV2|.|TRBJ2-5
TGTGCCAGCAGGGGACTGTACCAAGAGACCCAGTACTTC
CASRGLYQETQYF
>.|TRBV28|.|TRBJ1-5
TGTGCCAGCAGTCATAAGAATAGCAATCAGCCCCAGCATTTT
CASSHKNSNQPQHF
>.|TRBV30|.|TRBJ2-7
TGTGCCTGGATAAGGCCCTCAAACGAGCAGTACTTC
CAWIRPSNEQYF
>.|TRBV5-6|.|TRBJ2-7
TGTGCCAGCAGCTCCGGCGCACCAAGTTACGAGCAGTACTTC
CASSSGAPSYEQYF
>.|TRBV7-3|TRBD1|TRBJ2-3
TGTGCCAGCAGTGTTACAGGGGCGACCGGAGATACGCAGTATTTT
CASSVTGATGDTQYF
>.|TRBV28|.|TRBJ1-2
TGTGCCAGCGGACTCCGGGACACCCGATCTCGGGGCTACACCTTC
CASGLRDTRSRGYTF
>once|TRBV5-1|.|TRBJ1-1
TGCGCCAGCCGACGGGGGATTAACACTGAAGCTTTCTTT
CASRRGINTEAFF
>.|TRBV6-5|TRBD2|TRBJ2-1
TGTGCCAGCAGTTACGGTGGGAGGGCAAACAATGAGCAGTTCTTC
CASSYGGRANNEQFF
>.|TRBV5-1|.|TRBJ2-5
TGCGCCAGCAGCTTGGGGGGGCAGCAAGAGACCCAGTACTTC
CASSLGGQQETQYF
>.|TRBV7-9|TRBD2|TRBJ2-3
TGTGCCAGCATCGGAAAAGGGACTAGATACACAGATACGCAGTATTTT
CASIGKGTRYTDTQYF
>.|TRBV6-5|.|TRBJ1-3
TGTGCCAGCAGCCGGACTCCCCTCTCTGGAAACACCATATATTTT
CASSRTPLSGNTIYF
>.|TRBV5-4|TRBD2|TRBJ2-7
TGTGCCAGCAGCCCTAGCGGGAGATACGAGCAGTACTTC
CASSPSGRYEQYF
>.|TRBV7-3|TRBD2|TRBJ2-1
TGTGCCAGCAGCCTCCTTAGCGGGGGCTACAATGAGCAGTTCTTC
CASSLLSGGYNEQFF
>.|TRBV12-3/TRBV12-4|.|TRBJ1-2
TGTGCCAGCAGTTGGACGGAGAACTATGGCTACACCTTC
CASSWTENYGYTF
>.|TRBV10-1|TRBD1|TRBJ1-2
TGCGCCAGCAGTGAATACGCAGGGGGTGGCTACACCTTC
CASSEYAGGGYTF
>.|TRBV11-2|.|TRBJ1-1
TGTGCCAGCAGCCTTACTGGGAAGAACACTGAAGCTTTCTTT
CASSLTGKNTEAFF
>.|TRBV14|.|TRBJ2-7
TGTGCCAGCAGCGCGCTCACTAGCGAGCAGTACTTC
CASSALTSEQYF
>.|TRBV19|TRBD2|TRBJ2-1
TGTGCCAGTAACAGCGGGAACCTCTACAATGAGCAGTTCTTC
CASNSGNLYNEQFF
>.|TRBV29-1|.|TRBJ2-3
TGCAGCGTTGCTTTCAGGGAATTTTCAGATACGCAGTATTTT
CSVAFREFSDTQYF
>.|TRBV27|.|TRBJ1-6
TGTGCCAGCAGTACGACCGGGACGAATAATTCACCCCTCCACTTT
CASSTTGTNNSPLHF
>.|TRBV7-2|.|TRBJ1-1
TGTGCCAGCAGTCTAAACATAGAGGAGGCTGAAGCTTTCTTT
CASSLNIEEAEAFF
>.|TRBV19|TRBD1|TRBJ1-2
TGTGCCACGGAAGGACAGGGCGGGAACGGCTACACCTTC
CATEGQGGNGYTF
>.|TRBV30|.|TRBJ2-6
TGTGCCTGGAGTGTACGGAGGGGGGCCGGGGCCAACGTCCTGACTTTC
CAWSVRRGAGANVLTF
>.|TRBV11-3|.|TRBJ1-1
TGTGCCAGCAGCCTTTTGGGGCAGGGGTATACTGAAGCTTTCTTT
CASSLLGQGYTEAFF
>.|TRBV20-1|TRBD2|TRBJ2-5
TGCAGTGCTAGTTTCCTAGCGGGGGGATGGCAAGAGACCCAGTACTTC
CSASFLAGGWQETQYF
>.|TRBV7-9|.|TRBJ2-3
TGTGCCAGCAGGTCCACAGATACGCAGTATTTT
CASRSTDTQYF
>.|TRBV7-9|.|TRBJ2-5
TGTGCCAGCAGCTTAATTGGGGGGAACCTAGAGACCCAGTACTTC
CASSLIGGNLETQYF
>.|TRBV5-6|TRBD1|TRBJ1-1
TGTGCCAGCAGCTTGAACAGGGGGGACACTGAAGCTTTCTTT
CASSLNRGDTEAFF
>.|TRBV19|TRBD2|TRBJ2-1
TGTGCCAGTATCGGACTAGCGGGAGCATACAATGAGCAGTTCTTC
CASIGLAGAYNEQFF
>.|TRBV25-1|.|TRBJ2-1
TGTGCCAGCAGTGAACCCAGCTCCTACAATGAGCAGTTCTTC
CASSEPSSYNEQFF
>.|TRBV5-6|.|TRBJ2-5
TGTGCCAGCAGCTCACTAGTCCGGCGCCCAGAGACCCAGTACTTC
CASSSLVRRPETQYF
>.|TRBV12-3/TRBV12-4|.|TRBJ1-1
TGTGCCAGCAACCGGGACAACGGACTTGAAGCTTTCTTT
CASNRDNGLEAFF